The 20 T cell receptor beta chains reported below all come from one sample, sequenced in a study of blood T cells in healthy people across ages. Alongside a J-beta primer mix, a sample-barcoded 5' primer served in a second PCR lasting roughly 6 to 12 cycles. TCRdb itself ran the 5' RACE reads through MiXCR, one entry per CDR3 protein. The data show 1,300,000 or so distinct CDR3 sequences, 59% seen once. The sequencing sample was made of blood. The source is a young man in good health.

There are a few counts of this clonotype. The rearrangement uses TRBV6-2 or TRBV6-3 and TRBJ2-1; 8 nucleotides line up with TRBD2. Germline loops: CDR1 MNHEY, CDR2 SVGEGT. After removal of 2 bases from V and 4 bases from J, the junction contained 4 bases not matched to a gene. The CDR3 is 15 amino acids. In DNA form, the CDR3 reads TGTGCCAGCAGTTACGAGGGCGGGGGGTACAATGAGCAGTTCTTC. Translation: CASSYEGGGYNEQFF.

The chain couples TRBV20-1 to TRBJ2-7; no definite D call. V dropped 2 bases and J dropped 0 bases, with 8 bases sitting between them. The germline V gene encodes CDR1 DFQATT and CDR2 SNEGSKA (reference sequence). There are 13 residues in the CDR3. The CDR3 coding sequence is TGCAGTGCTAGAAAGTACAGCTCCTACGAGCAGTACTTC. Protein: CSARKYSSYEQYF.

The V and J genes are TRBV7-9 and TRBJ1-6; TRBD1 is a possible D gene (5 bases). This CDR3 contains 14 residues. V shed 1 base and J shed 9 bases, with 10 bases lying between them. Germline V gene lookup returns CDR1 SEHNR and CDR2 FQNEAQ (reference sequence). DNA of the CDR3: TGTGCCAGCAGCTTAGATCAGGGTAGTTCACCCCTCCACTTT. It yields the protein CASSLDQGSSPLHF.

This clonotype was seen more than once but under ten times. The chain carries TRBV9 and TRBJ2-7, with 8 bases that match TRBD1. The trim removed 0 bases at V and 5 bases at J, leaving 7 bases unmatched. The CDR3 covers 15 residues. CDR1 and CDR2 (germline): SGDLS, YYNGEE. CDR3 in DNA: TGTGCCAGCAGCGTAGGAGGACAGGGTATCCACGAGCAGTACTTC. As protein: CASSVGGQGIHEQYF.

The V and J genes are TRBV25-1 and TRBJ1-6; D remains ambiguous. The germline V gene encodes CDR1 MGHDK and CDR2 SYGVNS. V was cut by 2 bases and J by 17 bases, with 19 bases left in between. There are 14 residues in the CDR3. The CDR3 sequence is CASSEAGLASGIHF. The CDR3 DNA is TGTGCCAGCAGTGAAGCTGGTCTCGCAAGCGGGATCCACTTT. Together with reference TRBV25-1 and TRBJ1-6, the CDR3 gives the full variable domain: EADIYQTPRYLVIGTGKKITLECSQTMGHDKMYWYQQDPGMELHLIHYSYGVNSTEKGDLSSESTVSRIRTEHFPLTLESARPSHTSQYLCASSEAGLASGIHFGNGTRLTVT.

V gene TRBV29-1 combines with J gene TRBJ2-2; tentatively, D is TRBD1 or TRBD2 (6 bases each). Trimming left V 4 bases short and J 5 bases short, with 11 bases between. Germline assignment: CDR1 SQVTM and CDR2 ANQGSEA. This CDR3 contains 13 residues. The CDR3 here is CSVVIGGTGELFF. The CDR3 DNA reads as TGCAGCGTTGTTATAGGGGGGACCGGGGAGCTGTTTTTT.

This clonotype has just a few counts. CDR3 in amino acids: CASSTGLGGQFF. CDR3 bases: TGTGCCAGCAGTACCGGACTGGGCGGGCAGTTCTTC. This sequence joins TRBV12-3 or TRBV12-4 and TRBJ2-1; possible D gene TRBD2, 5 bases. V lost 5 bases, J lost 12 bases, and 14 bases lay in between. CDR3 size: 12 residues.

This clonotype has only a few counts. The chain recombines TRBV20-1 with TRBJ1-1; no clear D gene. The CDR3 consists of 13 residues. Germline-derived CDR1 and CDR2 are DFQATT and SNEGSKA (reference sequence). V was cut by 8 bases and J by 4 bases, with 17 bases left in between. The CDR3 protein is CSPSKGWGTEAFF. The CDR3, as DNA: TGCAGTCCATCGAAGGGTTGGGGCACTGAAGCTTTCTTT.

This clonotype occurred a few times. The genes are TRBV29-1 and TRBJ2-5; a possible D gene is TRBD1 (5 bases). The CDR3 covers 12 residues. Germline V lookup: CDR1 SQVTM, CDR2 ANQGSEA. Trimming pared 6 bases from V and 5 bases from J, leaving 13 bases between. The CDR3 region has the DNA TGCAGCGTCATGAGGCAGGGCGAGACCCAGTACTTC. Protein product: CSVMRQGETQYF.

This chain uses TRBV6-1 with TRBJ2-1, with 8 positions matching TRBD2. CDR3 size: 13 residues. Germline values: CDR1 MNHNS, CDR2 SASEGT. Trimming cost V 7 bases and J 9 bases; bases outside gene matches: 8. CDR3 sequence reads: CASKISGMGEQFF. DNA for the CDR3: TGTGCCAGCAAAATTAGCGGGATGGGTGAGCAGTTCTTC.

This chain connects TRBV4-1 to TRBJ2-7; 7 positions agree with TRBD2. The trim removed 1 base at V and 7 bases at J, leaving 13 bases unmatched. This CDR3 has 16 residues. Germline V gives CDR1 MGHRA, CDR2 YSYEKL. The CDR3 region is CASSQGETSGAWEQYF. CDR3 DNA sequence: TGCGCCAGCAGCCAAGGCGAGACGAGCGGGGCCTGGGAGCAGTACTTC.

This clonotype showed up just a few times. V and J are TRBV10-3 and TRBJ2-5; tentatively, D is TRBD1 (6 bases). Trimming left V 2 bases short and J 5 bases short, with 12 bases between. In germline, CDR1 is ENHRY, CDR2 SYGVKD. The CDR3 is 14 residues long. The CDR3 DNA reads TGTGCCATCAGTGAGCTACAGGGCCGGGAGACCCAGTACTTC. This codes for CAISELQGRETQYF.

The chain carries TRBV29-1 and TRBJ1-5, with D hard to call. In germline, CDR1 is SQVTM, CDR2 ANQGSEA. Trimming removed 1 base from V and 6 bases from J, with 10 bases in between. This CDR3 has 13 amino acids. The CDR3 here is CSVEVISGQPQHF. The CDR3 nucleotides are TGCAGCGTTGAAGTAATAAGTGGTCAGCCCCAGCATTTT.

The CDR3 DNA sequence: TGCAGCGTTGAATCCTCCGGGTACGAGCAGTACTTC. Its translation: CSVESSGYEQYF. The genes are TRBV29-1 and TRBJ2-7, with D uncertain. The V gene lost 2 bases and the J gene lost 4 bases, with 9 bases spanning the gap. The CDR3 has 12 residues. Germline V CDR1 and CDR2: SQVTM, ANQGSEA.

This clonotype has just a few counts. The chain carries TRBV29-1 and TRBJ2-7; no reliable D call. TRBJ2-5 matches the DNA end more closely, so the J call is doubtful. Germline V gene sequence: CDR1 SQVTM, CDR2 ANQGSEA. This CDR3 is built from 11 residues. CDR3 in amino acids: CSVEVAVTQYF. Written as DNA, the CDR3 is TGCAGCGTTGAGGTTGCGGTGACCCAGTACTTC.

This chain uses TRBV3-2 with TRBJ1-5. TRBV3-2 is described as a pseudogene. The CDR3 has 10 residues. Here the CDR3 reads CASSRTPQHF. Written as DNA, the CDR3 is TGTGCCAGCAGCCGGACGCCCCAGCATTTT.

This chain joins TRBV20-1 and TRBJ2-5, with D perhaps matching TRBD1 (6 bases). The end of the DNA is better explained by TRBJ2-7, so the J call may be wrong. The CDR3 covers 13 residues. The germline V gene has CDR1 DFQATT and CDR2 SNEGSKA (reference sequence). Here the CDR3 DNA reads TGCAGTGCTAGAGTTCCCGGACAGTACGAGCAGTACTTC. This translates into CSARVPGQYEQYF.

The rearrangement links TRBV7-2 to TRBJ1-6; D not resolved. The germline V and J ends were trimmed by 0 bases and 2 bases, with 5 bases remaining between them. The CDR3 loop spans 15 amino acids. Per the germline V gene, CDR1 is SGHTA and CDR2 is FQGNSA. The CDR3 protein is CASSLAGPYNSPLHF. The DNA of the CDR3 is TGTGCCAGCAGCTTAGCAGGTCCCTATAATTCACCCCTCCACTTT. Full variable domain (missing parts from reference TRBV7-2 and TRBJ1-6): GAGVSQSPSNKVTEKGKDVELRCDPISGHTALYWYRQSLGQGLEFLIYFQGNSAPDKSGLPSDRFSAERTGGSVSTLTIQRTQQEDSAVYLCASSLAGPYNSPLHFGNGTRLTVT.

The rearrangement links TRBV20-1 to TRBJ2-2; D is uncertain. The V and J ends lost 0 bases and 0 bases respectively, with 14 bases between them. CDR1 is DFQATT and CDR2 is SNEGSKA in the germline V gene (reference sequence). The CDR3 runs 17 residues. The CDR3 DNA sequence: TGCAGTGCTAGAGAAGAGGATCCAGGCACGAACACCGGGGAGCTGTTTTTT. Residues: CSAREEDPGTNTGELFF.

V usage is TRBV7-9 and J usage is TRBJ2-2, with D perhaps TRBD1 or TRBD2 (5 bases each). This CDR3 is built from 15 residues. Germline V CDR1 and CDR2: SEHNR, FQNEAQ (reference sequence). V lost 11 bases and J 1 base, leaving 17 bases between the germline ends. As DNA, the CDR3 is TGTGCCCACGCCGGGGCCCATAAGAACACCGGGGAGCTGTTTTTT. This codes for CAHAGAHKNTGELFF.